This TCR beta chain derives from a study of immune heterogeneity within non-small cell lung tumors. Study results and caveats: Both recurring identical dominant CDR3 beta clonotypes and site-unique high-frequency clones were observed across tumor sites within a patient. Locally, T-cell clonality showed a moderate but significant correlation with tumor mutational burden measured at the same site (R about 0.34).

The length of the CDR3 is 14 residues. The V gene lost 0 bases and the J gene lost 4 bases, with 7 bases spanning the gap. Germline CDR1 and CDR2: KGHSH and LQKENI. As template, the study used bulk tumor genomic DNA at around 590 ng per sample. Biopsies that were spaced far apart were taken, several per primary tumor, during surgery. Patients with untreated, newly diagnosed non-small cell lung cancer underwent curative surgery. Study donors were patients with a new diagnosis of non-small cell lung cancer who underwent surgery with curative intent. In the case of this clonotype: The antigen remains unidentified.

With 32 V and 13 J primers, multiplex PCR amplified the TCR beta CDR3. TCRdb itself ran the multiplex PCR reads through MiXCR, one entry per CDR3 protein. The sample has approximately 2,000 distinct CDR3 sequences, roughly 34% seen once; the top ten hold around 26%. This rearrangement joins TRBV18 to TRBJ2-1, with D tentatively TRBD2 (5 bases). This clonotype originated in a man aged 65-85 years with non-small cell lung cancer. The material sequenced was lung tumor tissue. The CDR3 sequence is CASSPPGEYNEQFF. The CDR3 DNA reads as TGTGCCAGCTCACCACCGGGAGAATACAATGAGCAGTTCTTC.